The rows below give T cell receptor beta chains drawn from one sample of a study of blood T cell repertoires in COVID-19. The table came from immunoSEQ multiplex PCR; TCRdb's copy has only in-frame clones and leaves some out. Here the sample spans about 670,000 clones, around 90% being singletons. The sample comprised peripheral blood. The source is a woman in her late teens or twenties with acute or convalescent COVID-19. CDR3s include the opening cysteine and the closing phenylalanine or tryptophan. The order of the fields is J gene, D gene, V gene, clone size, CDR3 DNA, CDR3 protein. A D gene is named only where the DNA matches it firmly. Clone size is given for some rows only: seen once, a few or many times, or a class if the clone is expanded.

TRBJ2-7	.	TRBV7-2	.	TGTGCCAGCAGTGCGCGACAGAGGTACGAGCAGTACTTC	CASSARQRYEQYF
TRBJ2-7	.	TRBV3-1/TRBV3-2	.	TGTGCCAGCAGCCAAGATCCAGGGAACCCCTACGAGCAGTACTTC	CASSQDPGNPYEQYF
TRBJ2-7	TRBD2	TRBV5-5	.	TGTGCCAGCAGCTTGGACGTTCAGGGAGGGGCGCAGTACTTC	CASSLDVQGGAQYF
TRBJ2-5	.	TRBV12-3/TRBV12-4	.	TGTGCCAGCAGTTTAGTTGTCAAAGAGACCCAGTACTTC	CASSLVVKETQYF
TRBJ1-1	TRBD1	TRBV5-8	.	TGTGCCAGCAGCTTGAGAGGGGGCAGAACTGAAGCTTTCTTT	CASSLRGGRTEAFF
TRBJ1-2	.	TRBV18	.	TGTGCCAGCTCACCAGAGGCCACCTACGGCTACACCTTC	CASSPEATYGYTF
TRBJ1-5	.	TRBV4-1	.	TGCGCCAGCAGCCAAGATCCTGGTCAGTATAGCAATCAGCCCCAGCATTTT	CASSQDPGQYSNQPQHF
TRBJ2-1	TRBD2	TRBV7-7	once	TGTGCCAGCAGCCAGGTAGCGGGGGGGTTTAATGAGCAGTTCTTC	CASSQVAGGFNEQFF
TRBJ2-2	.	TRBV9	.	TGTGCCAGCAGCCTTCGAGGGGGGAACACCGGGGAGCTGTTTTTT	CASSLRGGNTGELFF
TRBJ1-4	TRBD1	TRBV6-5	.	TGTGCCAGCAGTTTGACAGGGAACCTTAATGAAAAACTGTTTTTT	CASSLTGNLNEKLFF
TRBJ1-5	.	TRBV7-9	.	TGTGCCAGCAGCTTAGGTAGGGGCAGGGAAATTAGCAATCAGCCCCAGCATTTT	CASSLGRGREISNQPQHF
TRBJ2-4	.	TRBV6-2/TRBV6-3	.	TGTGCCAGCAGTTTTGGCCGGTCAGCGGTAGCCAAAAACATTCAGTACTTC	CASSFGRSAVAKNIQYF
TRBJ1-2	TRBD1	TRBV6-2/TRBV6-3	.	TGTGCCAGCAGTACCCCCAAGACAGGGCGGTATGGCTACACCTTC	CASSTPKTGRYGYTF
TRBJ1-2	.	TRBV5-6	.	TGTGCCAGCAGCGTGACAGAGATCTATGGCTACACCTTC	CASSVTEIYGYTF
TRBJ1-1	TRBD1	TRBV7-9	.	TGTGCCAGCAGCTTAGTAGGGGGCGAGGGAGCTTTCTTT	CASSLVGGEGAFF
TRBJ1-5	TRBD1	TRBV24-1	.	TGTGCCACCAAGGGACAGGGTGACCATCAGCCCCAGCATTTT	CATKGQGDHQPQHF
TRBJ1-1	.	TRBV9	.	TGTGCCAGCAGATCCCCTCGGTACACTGAAGCTTTCTTT	CASRSPRYTEAFF
TRBJ2-1	.	TRBV25-1	once	TGTGCCAGCAGTGGGCTAGCCATAACCAACAATGAGCAGTTCTTC	CASSGLAITNNEQFF
TRBJ1-1	.	TRBV21-1	.	TGTGCCAGCGCTAAGCGGAAGGGGAGGGCTTTCTTT	CASAKRKGRAFF
TRBJ1-1	.	TRBV30	.	TGTGCCGCGCCACCTCAGGGAAACACTGAAGCTTTCTTT	CAAPPQGNTEAFF
TRBJ2-2	.	TRBV5-1	.	TGCGCCAGCAGCCAACCTGACAGAAACACCGGGGAGCTGTTTTTT	CASSQPDRNTGELFF
TRBJ2-3	TRBD2	TRBV7-2	.	TGTGCCAGCCAGATTATTAGCGGGACAAGCACAGATACGCAGTATTTT	CASQIISGTSTDTQYF
TRBJ2-7	TRBD1	TRBV7-2	.	TGTGCCAGCAGCTTAACAGGGGCGACCCTTAGGGACGAGCAGTACTTC	CASSLTGATLRDEQYF
TRBJ1-1	.	TRBV7-2	.	TGTGCCAGCAGCTTAGGGTACAGGGTTACTGAAGCTTTCTTT	CASSLGYRVTEAFF
TRBJ2-7	.	TRBV2	.	TGTGCCAGCGGCAGCCCGACAGAGTACGAGCAGTACTTC	CASGSPTEYEQYF
TRBJ2-3	.	TRBV19	few	TGTGCCAGTAGTCTCCCAGGGGGCACAGATACGCAGTATTTT	CASSLPGGTDTQYF
TRBJ1-1	.	TRBV12-5	.	TGTGCTAGCGGTTTGTGGGTGGTGGGGGGCACTGAAGCTTTCTTT	CASGLWVVGGTEAFF
TRBJ2-1	TRBD1	TRBV5-1	.	TGCGCCAGCAGCTTGGGACAGGGAAACAATGAGCAGTTCTTC	CASSLGQGNNEQFF